The clone carrying this T cell receptor (beta chain) was observed a few times. Its antigen is undetermined. V shed 3 bases and J shed 4 bases, with 12 bases lying between them. CDR3 length: 14 amino acids. The germline V gene has CDR1 KGHSH and CDR2 LQKENI. This entry belongs to a study of shared clonotypes between healthy human individuals. Sequencing was performed with immunoSEQ multiplex PCR; in TCRdb, only in-frame clones are kept and a portion is missing. There are about 1 million clones in the sample; under 80% occur only once, and over 1.3% lies in the top ten. General study findings and limits: Clonotype sharing across several donors was observed for 4.5% to 6.5% of naive CD4 clonotypes.

The material sequenced was memory CD4+ T cells sorted from blood. Subset given: CD45RA-negative fraction. The chain is built from TRBV18 and TRBJ2-5; D uncertain. This clonotype was sampled from a man between 18 and 29 years old in good health. In DNA, the CDR3 is TGTGCCAGCTCACCGGCCACAACTCGAGAGACCCAGTACTTC. Protein sequence: CASSPATTRETQYF.